A single TCR beta chain is shown here with its context. The data derive from a study of blood T cell repertoires in COVID-19. Profiled with immunoSEQ multiplex PCR; TCRdb holds only in-frame clones, not every one. The sample comprises a few hundred thousand clones, roughly 86% of which are singletons, and under 1.5% rests with the top ten. The germline V and J ends were trimmed by 3 bases and 3 bases, with 4 bases remaining between them. Germline CDR1 reads SGHNT; CDR2 reads YYREEE (reference sequence). The CDR3 covers 11 residues. The V call is TRBV5-4, the J call TRBJ2-7; D unresolved. The sequence was obtained from a man aged 30 to 39 who had recovered from COVID-19. The sequenced sample was PBMCs or T cells enriched from blood (not recorded which). This chain's CDR3 is CASSSFYEQYF. CDR3 bases: TGTGCCAGCAGCTCCTTCTACGAGCAGTACTTC.